This T cell receptor beta chain came from a study of neoadjuvant nivolumab and ipilimumab in lung cancer. Produced via immunoSEQ multiplex PCR; TCRdb's table is partial and in-frame only. The sample shows 8,500 to 10,000 clones, 77% of them seen only once. The CDR3 covers 15 residues. Germline loops: CDR1 MNHNY, CDR2 SVGAGI (reference sequence). V lost 2 bases and J 0 bases, leaving 10 bases between the germline ends. To note about this clone: Its target is not known.

Study outcomes and limitations: Pathologic regression was not significantly tied to TCR clonality.

The clonotype originates from an adult with non-small cell lung cancer. Some clones in this sample may be carry-over from other donors' samples. The rearrangement uses TRBV6-6 and TRBJ1-2; TRBD1 is a possible D gene (5 bases). The sequenced sample was tumor tissue, obtained after neoadjuvant nivolumab, alone or with ipilimumab, at or shortly before surgery. This CDR3 is CASSYDRWANYGYTF. The CDR3 nucleotides are TGTGCCAGCAGTTACGACAGATGGGCTAACTATGGCTACACCTTC.